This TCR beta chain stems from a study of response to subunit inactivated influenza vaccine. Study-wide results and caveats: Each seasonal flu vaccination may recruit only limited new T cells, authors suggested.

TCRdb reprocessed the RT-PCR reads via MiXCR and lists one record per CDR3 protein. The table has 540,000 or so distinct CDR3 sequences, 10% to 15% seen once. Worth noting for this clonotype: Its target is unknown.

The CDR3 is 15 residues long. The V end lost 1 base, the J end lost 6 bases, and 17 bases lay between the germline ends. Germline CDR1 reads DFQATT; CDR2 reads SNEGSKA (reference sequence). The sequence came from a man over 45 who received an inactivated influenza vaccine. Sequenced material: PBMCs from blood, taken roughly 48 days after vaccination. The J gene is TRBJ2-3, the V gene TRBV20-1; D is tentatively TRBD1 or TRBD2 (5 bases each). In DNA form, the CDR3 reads TGCAGTGCTAGAGGCCCGGGACGGGTCCGGGATACGCAGTATTTT. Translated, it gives CSARGPGRVRDTQYF.